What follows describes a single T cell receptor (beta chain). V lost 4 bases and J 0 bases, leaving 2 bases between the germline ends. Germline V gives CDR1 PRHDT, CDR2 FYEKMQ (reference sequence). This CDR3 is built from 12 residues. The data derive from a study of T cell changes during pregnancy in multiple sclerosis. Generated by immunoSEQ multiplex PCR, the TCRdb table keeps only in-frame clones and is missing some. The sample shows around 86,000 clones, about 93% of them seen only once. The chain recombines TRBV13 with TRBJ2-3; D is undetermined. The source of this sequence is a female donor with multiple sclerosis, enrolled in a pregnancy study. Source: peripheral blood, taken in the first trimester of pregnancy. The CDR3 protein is CASSSSTDTQYF. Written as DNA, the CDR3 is TGTGCCAGCAGCTCTAGCACAGATACGCAGTATTTT. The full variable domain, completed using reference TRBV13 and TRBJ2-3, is AAGVIQSPRHLIKEKRETATLKCYPIPRHDTVYWYQQGPGQDPQFLISFYEKMQSDKGSIPDRFSAQQFSDYHSELNMSSLELGDSALYFCASSSSTDTQYFGPGTRLTVL.